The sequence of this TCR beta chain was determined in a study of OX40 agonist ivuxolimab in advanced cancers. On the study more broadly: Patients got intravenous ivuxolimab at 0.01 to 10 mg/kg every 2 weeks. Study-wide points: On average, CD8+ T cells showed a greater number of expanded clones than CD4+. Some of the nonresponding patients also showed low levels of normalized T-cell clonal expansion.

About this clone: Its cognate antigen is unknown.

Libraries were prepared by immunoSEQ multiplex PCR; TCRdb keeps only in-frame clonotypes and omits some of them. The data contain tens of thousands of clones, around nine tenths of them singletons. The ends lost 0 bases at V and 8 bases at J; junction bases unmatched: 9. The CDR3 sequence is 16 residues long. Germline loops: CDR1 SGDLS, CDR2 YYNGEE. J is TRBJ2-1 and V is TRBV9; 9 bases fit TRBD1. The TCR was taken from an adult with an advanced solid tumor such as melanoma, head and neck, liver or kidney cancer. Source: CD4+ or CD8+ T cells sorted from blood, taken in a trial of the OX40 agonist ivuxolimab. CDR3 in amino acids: CASSVATQGAFDEQFF. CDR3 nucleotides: TGTGCCAGCAGCGTAGCTACACAGGGGGCTTTCGATGAGCAGTTCTTC.